A single T cell receptor (beta chain) is shown here with its context. Its antigen is unidentified. This specimen comes from a study of cytotoxic CD8 clonotypes in ibrutinib-treated CLL. Study overall: Responses: approximately 25 partial, 2 complete; after median around 64 months, around 14 stayed remitted, 12 progressed.

Whole-study results and caveats: Measured clonality at baseline was greater than in age-matched healthy donors and tracked with circulating CD8+ T-cell counts.

TCRdb's copy holds only in-frame clones and misses some; the assay was immunoSEQ multiplex PCR. Here the sample spans 40,000 or so clones, under 80% being singletons. Library input was around 2 micrograms of DNA from cryopreserved PBMCs. Specimen: PBMCs, collected after 24 months of ibrutinib treatment. The TCR sequence derives from a human donor with chronic lymphocytic leukemia.

This CDR3 is CASSDRNNSPLHF. The CDR3 DNA reads as TGTGCCAGCAGCGACCGAAATAATTCACCCCTCCACTTT. This chain links TRBV7-6 with TRBJ1-6, with no clear D. In germline, CDR1 is SGHVS, CDR2 FNYEAQ. The CDR3 has 13 amino acids. V shed 5 bases and J shed 5 bases, with 7 bases lying between them.